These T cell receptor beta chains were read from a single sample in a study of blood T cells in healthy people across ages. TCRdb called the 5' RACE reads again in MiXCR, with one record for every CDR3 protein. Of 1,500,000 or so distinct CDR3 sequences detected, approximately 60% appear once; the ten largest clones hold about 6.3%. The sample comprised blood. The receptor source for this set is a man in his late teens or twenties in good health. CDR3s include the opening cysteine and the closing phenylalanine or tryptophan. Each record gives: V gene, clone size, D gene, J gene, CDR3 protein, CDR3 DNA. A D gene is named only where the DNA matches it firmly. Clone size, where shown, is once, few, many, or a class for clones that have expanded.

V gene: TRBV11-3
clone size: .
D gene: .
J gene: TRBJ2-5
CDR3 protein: CASSVRSGRNQETQYF
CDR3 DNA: TGTGCCAGCAGCGTGAGGTCGGGAAGGAACCAAGAGACCCAGTACTTC

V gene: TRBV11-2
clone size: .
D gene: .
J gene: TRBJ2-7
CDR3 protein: CASSLGTERIYEQYF
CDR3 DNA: TGTGCCAGCAGCTTAGGGACAGAGAGGATTTACGAGCAGTACTTC

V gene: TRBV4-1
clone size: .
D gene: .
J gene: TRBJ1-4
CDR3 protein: CASSQGRREKLFF
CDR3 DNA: TGCGCCAGCAGCCAAGGAAGGCGGGAAAAACTGTTTTTT

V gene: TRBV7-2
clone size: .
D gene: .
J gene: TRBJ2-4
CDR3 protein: CASSLGTAHTSVKNIQYF
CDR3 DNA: TGTGCCAGCAGCCTCGGGACGGCACATACCTCGGTCAAAAACATTCAGTACTTC

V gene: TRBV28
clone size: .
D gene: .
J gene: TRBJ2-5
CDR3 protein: CASSLLAGFQETQYF
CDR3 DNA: TGTGCCAGCAGCCTACTAGCAGGGTTTCAAGAGACCCAGTACTTC

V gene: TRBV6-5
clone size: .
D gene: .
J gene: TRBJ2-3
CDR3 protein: CASSYTFRGGTDTQYF
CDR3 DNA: TGTGCCAGCAGTTACACTTTTAGGGGGGGCACAGATACGCAGTATTTT

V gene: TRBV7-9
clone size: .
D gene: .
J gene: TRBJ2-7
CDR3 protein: CASSHGQKMAYEQYF
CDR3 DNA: TGTGCCAGCAGCCACGGACAGAAAATGGCCTACGAGCAGTACTTC

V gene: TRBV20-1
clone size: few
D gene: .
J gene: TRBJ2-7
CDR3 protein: CSAITWGYEQYF
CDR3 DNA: TGCAGTGCTATTACTTGGGGCTACGAGCAGTACTTC

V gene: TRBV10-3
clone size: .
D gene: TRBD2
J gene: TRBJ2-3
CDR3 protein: CAIRGGLAGGQNVNTQYF
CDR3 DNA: TGTGCCATCAGGGGAGGACTAGCGGGGGGCCAGAACGTGAATACGCAGTATTTT

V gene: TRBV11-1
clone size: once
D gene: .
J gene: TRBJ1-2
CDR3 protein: CASSYGTANGYTF
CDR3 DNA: TGTGCCAGCAGCTACGGGACCGCGAATGGCTACACCTTC

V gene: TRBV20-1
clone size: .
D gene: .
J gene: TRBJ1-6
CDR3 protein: CSARGGGSPYNSPLHF
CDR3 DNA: TGCAGTGCTAGAGGCGGCGGGAGCCCCTATAATTCACCCCTCCACTTT

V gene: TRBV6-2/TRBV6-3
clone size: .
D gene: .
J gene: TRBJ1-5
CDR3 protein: CASRVGGSTQPQHF
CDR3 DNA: TGTGCCAGCAGGGTCGGTGGCAGTACCCAGCCCCAGCATTTT

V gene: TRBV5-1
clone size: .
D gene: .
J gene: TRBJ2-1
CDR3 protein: CASSPKDRLGSYNEQFF
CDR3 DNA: TGCGCCAGCAGCCCAAAGGACCGACTGGGCTCCTACAATGAGCAGTTCTTC

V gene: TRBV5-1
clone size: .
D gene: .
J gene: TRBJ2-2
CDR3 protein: CASSLANMGTGELFF
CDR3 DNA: TGCGCCAGCAGCTTGGCCAACATGGGCACCGGGGAGCTGTTTTTT

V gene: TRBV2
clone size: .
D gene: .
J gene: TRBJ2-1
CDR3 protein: CASSEQPVEQFF
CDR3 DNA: TGTGCCAGCAGTGAACAACCGGTTGAGCAGTTCTTC

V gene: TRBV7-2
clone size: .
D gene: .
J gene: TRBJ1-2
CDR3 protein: CASSWGDTASGGYTF
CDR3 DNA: TGTGCCAGCAGCTGGGGGGACACGGCCTCGGGGGGCTACACCTTC

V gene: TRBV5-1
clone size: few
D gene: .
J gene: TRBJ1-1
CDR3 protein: CASSLEGMNTEAFF
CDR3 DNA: TGTGCCAGCAGTTTGGAGGGGATGAACACTGAAGCTTTCTTT

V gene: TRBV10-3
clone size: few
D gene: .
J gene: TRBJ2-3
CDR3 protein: CAISERDPADTQYF
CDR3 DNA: TGTGCCATCAGTGAAAGGGATCCCGCAGATACGCAGTATTTT

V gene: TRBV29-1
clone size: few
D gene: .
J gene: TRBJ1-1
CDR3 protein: CSVATGPTEAFF
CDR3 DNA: TGCAGCGTCGCGACAGGACCCACTGAAGCTTTCTTT

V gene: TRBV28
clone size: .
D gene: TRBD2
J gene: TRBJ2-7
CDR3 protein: CAGGDAGGLPYEQYF
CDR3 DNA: TGTGCCGGCGGAGATGCGGGGGGCCTCCCTTACGAGCAGTACTTC

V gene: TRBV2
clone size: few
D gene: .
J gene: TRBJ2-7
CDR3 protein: CASSVPGYEQYF
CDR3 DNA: TGTGCCAGCAGTGTTCCAGGCTACGAGCAGTACTTC

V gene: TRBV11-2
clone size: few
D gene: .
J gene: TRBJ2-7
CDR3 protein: CASSLHGGLTYEQYF
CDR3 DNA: TGTGCCAGCAGCTTACACGGTGGTTTGACGTACGAGCAGTACTTC

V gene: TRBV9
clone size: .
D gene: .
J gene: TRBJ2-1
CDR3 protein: CASSAGTYNEQFF
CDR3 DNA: TGTGCCAGCAGCGCCGGGACCTACAATGAGCAGTTCTTC

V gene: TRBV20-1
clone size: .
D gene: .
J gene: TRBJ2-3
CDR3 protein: CSAPYLQGYTDTQYF
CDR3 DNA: TGCAGTGCTCCGTACCTTCAGGGCTACACAGATACGCAGTATTTT

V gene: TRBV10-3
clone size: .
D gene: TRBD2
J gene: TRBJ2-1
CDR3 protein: CAIAGGPYNEQFF
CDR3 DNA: TGTGCCATCGCGGGAGGGCCCTACAATGAGCAGTTCTTC

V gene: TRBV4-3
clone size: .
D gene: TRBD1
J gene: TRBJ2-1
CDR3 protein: CASSQDWAGGSYNEQFF
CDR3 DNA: TGCGCCAGCAGCCAAGATTGGGCAGGGGGTTCCTACAATGAGCAGTTCTTC

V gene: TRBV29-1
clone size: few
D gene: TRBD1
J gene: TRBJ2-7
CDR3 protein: CSVDRDRTVYEQYF
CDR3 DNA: TGCAGCGTTGACCGGGACAGGACTGTCTACGAGCAGTACTTC

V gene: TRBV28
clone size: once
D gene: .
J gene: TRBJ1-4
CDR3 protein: CASSPRGGWEKLFF
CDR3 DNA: TGTGCCAGCAGTCCTCGGGGGGGTTGGGAAAAACTGTTTTTT

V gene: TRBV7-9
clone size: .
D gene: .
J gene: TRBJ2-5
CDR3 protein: CASSPVGGGETQYF
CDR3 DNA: TGTGCCAGCAGCCCAGTGGGGGGAGGAGAGACCCAGTACTTC

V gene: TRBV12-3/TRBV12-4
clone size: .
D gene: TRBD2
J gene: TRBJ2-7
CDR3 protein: CASSSGTSGTNEQYF
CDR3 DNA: TGTGCCAGCAGTTCCGGGACTAGCGGGACCAACGAGCAGTACTTC

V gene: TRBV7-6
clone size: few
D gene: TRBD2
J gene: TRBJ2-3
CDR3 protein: CASSLARGGRARTQYF
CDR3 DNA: TGTGCCAGCAGCTTAGCTAGGGGCGGGAGGGCAAGGACGCAGTATTTT

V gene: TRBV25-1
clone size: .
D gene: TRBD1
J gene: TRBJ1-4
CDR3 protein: CASRGQGAITGEKLFF
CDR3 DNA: TGTGCCAGCAGGGGACAGGGGGCAATTACGGGTGAAAAACTGTTTTTT

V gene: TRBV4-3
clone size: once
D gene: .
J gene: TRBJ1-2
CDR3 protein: CASSQLVGTGYGYTF
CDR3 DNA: TGCGCCAGCAGCCAACTCGTCGGGACGGGGTATGGCTACACCTTC

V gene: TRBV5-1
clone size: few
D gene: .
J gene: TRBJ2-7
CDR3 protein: CASSPTPGVDSYEQYF
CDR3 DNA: TGCGCCAGCAGCCCGACCCCAGGCGTGGACTCCTACGAGCAGTACTTC

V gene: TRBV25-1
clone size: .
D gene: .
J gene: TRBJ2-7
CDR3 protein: CASSEIGGRSYEQYF
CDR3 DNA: TGTGCCAGCAGTGAAATCGGAGGACGGAGCTACGAGCAGTACTTC

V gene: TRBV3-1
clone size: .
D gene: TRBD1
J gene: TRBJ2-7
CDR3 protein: CASSRLAGGGHEQYF
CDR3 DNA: TGTGCCAGCAGCCGATTGGCAGGGGGCGGGCACGAGCAGTACTTC

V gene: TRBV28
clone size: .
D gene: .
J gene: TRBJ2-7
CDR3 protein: CATIGTPLWYEQYF
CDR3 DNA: TGTGCCACCATAGGGACACCCCTTTGGTACGAGCAGTACTTC

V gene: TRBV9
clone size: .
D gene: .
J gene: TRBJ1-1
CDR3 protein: CASSVSANTEAFF
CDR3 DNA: TGTGCCAGCAGCGTTTCCGCTAACACTGAAGCTTTCTTT

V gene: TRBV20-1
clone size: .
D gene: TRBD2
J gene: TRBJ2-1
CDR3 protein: CSAPSGRVEDEQFF
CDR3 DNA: TGCAGTGCGCCGAGCGGGAGGGTTGAGGATGAGCAGTTCTTC

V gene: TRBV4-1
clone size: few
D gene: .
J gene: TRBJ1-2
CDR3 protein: CASSPIGNYGYTF
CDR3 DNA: TGCGCCAGCAGCCCCATAGGGAACTATGGCTACACCTTC

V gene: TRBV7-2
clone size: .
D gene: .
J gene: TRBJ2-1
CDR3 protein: CASSYPGPSYNEQFF
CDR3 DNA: TGTGCCAGCAGCTATCCGGGACCCTCCTACAATGAGCAGTTCTTC

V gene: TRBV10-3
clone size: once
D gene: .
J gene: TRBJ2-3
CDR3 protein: CAISGPDSYTDTQYF
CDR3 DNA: TGTGCTATCAGTGGCCCGGACAGTTACACGGATACGCAGTATTTT

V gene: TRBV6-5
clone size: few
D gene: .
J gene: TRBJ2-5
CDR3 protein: CASRLPPLETQYF
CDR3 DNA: TGTGCCAGCAGACTTCCCCCGTTGGAGACCCAGTACTTC

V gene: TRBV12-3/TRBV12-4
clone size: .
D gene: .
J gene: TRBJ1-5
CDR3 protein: CAGSLTEPNQPQHF
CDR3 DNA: TGTGCCGGCAGTTTGACTGAACCCAATCAGCCCCAGCATTTT

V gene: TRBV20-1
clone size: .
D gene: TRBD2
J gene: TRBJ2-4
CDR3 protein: CSARDYLAKNIQYF
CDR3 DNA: TGCAGTGCCCGGGACTACCTAGCCAAAAACATTCAGTACTTC

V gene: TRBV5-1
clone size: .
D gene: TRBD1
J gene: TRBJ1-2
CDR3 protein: CASSFETGTGGSGYTF
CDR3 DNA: TGCGCCAGCAGCTTTGAGACCGGGACAGGGGGAAGTGGCTACACCTTC

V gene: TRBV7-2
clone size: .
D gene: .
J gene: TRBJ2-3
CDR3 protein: CASRTGFFTDTQYF
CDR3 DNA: TGTGCCAGCAGGACGGGCTTCTTCACAGATACGCAGTATTTT

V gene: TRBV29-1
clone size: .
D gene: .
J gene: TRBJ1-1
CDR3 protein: CSVIGTETEAFF
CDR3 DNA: TGCAGCGTTATAGGGACGGAGACTGAAGCTTTCTTT